This TCR beta chain was found in a study of blood T cell repertoires in COVID-19 (dated by TCRdb to about 2020). Broadly, across the study: Samples covering the acute and convalescent phases of COVID-19 were provided by collaborators in the United States, Italy and Spain. The repertoires were released in a freely available public database meant as a resource for research on the immune response to SARS-CoV-2. Where HLA class I and class II types were available, the types were taken from metadata supplied by the sample provider, not from assay-based typing. Subjects who had been exposed to COVID-19, were actively infected with it, or had recovered from it provided the deeply sampled blood TCRbeta repertoires that made up the dataset. A de-identified subject ID, COVID-19 status, age in years and sex were almost always included in the sample metadata. Samples were obtained from the ongoing ImmuneRACE study (first 160 participants) and from 1,000 to 1,500 subjects provided by 6 global collaborators. The material from the prospective study consisted of cDNA or gDNA derived from T cells, B-cell-depleted T cells, or PBMCs.

In regard to this clone: There is no known antigen for this receptor. Base qualities are not at hand, and no much larger clone is one base apart.

Overall results and qualifications from the work: The amount of clinical and demographic metadata varied by source and participant and was provided uncurated.

The immunoSEQ Assay, a bias-controlled multiplex PCR, was used to amplify TCRbeta CDR3 regions from genomic DNA. Per the authors' processing: Nucleated cell counts per sample were estimated from amplification of reference gene primers within the assay. To quantify the absolute abundance of each unique TCRbeta CDR3 rearrangement, sequence reads were collapsed and filtered. For each sample, productive Simpson clonality was calculated as the square root of Simpson's diversity index across productive rearrangements. In its TCRdb copy, this immuneACCESS table keeps in-frame sequences only and misses some clones. Where compared with another copy, unresolved V genes explain less than half of these, and the others have no known cause. V and J calls and clone size are given by that table; D and trimming were obtained from the DNA. This sample lists tens of thousands of clones; roughly 85% were detected once. Approximately 6.3% of the sample is taken by the ten largest.

Whole blood was collected in K2EDTA tubes by collaborating institutions according to the institutions' own protocols. For TCRbeta analysis, collaborators shipped samples as frozen whole blood, isolated PBMCs, or DNA extracted from either of those sample types. Based on the germline V gene (reference sequence), the CDR1 and CDR2 sequences are LGHDT and YNNKEL. V and J are truncated by 0 bases and 2 bases respectively, leaving an intervening sequence of 10 bases. Spanning cysteine to phenylalanine, the CDR3 consists of 15 amino acids. Only CDR3 DNA remains: 45 bases, in frame from the first base. Source material: peripheral blood. The chain was built from TRBV3-1 (or the pseudogene TRBV3-2) and TRBJ2-5; the D gene is unclear. This receptor was identified in a human donor in a cohort sampled during active or convalescent COVID-19. Here is the DNA: TGTGCCAGCAGCCAAGACGGAGAATTACAAGAGACCCAGTACTTC. Its protein reads: CASSQDGELQETQYF.